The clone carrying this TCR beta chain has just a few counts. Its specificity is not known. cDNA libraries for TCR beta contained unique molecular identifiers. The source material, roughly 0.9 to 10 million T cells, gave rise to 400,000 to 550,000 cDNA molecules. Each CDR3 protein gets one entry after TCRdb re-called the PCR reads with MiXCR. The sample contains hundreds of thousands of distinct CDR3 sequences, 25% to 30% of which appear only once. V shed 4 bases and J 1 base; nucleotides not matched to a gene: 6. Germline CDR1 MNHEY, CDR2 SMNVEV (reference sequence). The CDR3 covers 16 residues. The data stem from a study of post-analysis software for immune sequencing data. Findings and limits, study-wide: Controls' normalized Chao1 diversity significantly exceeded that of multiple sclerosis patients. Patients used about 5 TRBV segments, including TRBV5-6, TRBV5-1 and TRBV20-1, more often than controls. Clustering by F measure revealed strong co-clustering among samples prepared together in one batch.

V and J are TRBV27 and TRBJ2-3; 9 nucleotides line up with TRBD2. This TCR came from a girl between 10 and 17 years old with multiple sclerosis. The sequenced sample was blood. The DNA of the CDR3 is TGTGCCAGCAGTTCCAGCGGGGGGCGCCGCACAGATACGCAGTATTTT. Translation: CASSSSGGRRTDTQYF.